Listed below are T cell receptor beta chains from one sample, sequenced in a study of CD8 T cells in ankylosing spondylitis. TCRdb independently ran MiXCR on the 5' RACE reads; one entry per CDR3 protein. The sample records roughly 700,000 distinct CDR3 sequences, 15% to 20% being singletons. What was sequenced was blood, either unsorted or a sorted T cell fraction (not recorded which). The receptors come from a male donor with ankylosing spondylitis. Each CDR3 is given with its conserved first and last residue. A D gene is named only where the DNA matches it firmly. Where a row states a size, it is once, few, many or the class of an expanded clone; other rows omit it.

-	-	15	TRBV6-2/TRBV6-3	TRBJ1-1	CASSYRFGVNTEAFF	TGTGCCAGCAGTTACCGCTTCGGGGTCAACACTGAAGCTTTCTTT
-	few	12	TRBV12-3/TRBV12-4	TRBJ1-2	CASSLSGERYTF	TGTGCCAGCAGTCTATCAGGGGAACGCTACACCTTC
-	few	17	TRBV28	TRBJ2-3	CASQPSSGAGSTDTQYF	TGTGCCAGCCAACCGTCATCTGGGGCAGGGAGTACAGATACGCAGTATTTT
-	few	11	TRBV20-1	TRBJ1-1	CSASRQTEAFF	TGCAGTGCTAGCCGGCAGACTGAAGCTTTCTTT
-	many	13	TRBV18	TRBJ2-7	CASSPSGSYEQYF	TGTGCCAGCAGCCCCAGTGGCTCCTACGAGCAGTACTTC
TRBD1	many	15	TRBV12-3/TRBV12-4	TRBJ1-5	CASSHRGQLNQPQHF	TGTGCCAGCAGTCACCGGGGACAGCTCAATCAGCCCCAGCATTTT
-	-	14	TRBV6-2/TRBV6-3	TRBJ1-5	CASSYLSDSSPQHF	TGTGCCAGCAGTTACCTCTCTGACAGTTCTCCCCAGCATTTT
TRBD1	-	14	TRBV20-1	TRBJ1-1	CSAERGAGGTEAFF	TGCAGTGCGGAGAGGGGGGCAGGGGGCACTGAAGCTTTCTTT
TRBD1	-	15	TRBV12-3/TRBV12-4	TRBJ2-7	CASSFFGQGNYEQYF	TGTGCCAGCAGTTTTTTCGGACAGGGTAACTACGAGCAGTACTTC
-	-	13	TRBV5-1	TRBJ2-5	CASSLLSKETQYF	TGCGCCAGCAGCTTGCTCAGTAAAGAGACCCAGTACTTC
-	-	13	TRBV20-1	TRBJ2-7	CSAMFQTGYEQYF	TGCAGTGCTATGTTTCAGACAGGCTACGAGCAGTACTTC
TRBD1	-	16	TRBV6-1	TRBJ2-1	CASSDNGQGNYNEQFF	TGTGCCAGCAGTGACAACGGACAGGGAAACTACAATGAGCAGTTCTTC
-	-	15	TRBV9	TRBJ1-3	CASSVRGGSGNTIYF	TGTGCCAGCAGCGTGAGAGGCGGCTCTGGAAACACCATATATTTT
-	-	15	TRBV12-3/TRBV12-4	TRBJ2-1	CASSLPGVSYNEQFF	TGTGCCAGCAGTTTACCGGGAGTCTCCTACAATGAGCAGTTCTTC
-	once	16	TRBV3-1	TRBJ1-1	CASSQEGGQGSTEAFF	TGTGCCAGCAGCCAAGAGGGAGGCCAGGGGAGCACTGAAGCTTTCTTT
-	-	14	TRBV6-2/TRBV6-3	TRBJ2-2	CASSYSQDTGELFF	TGTGCCAGCAGTTACTCGCAGGACACCGGGGAGCTGTTTTTT
-	few	14	TRBV20-1	TRBJ1-2	CSARDGSGRSGYTF	TGCAGTGCTAGAGATGGATCCGGACGGTCTGGCTACACCTTC
-	-	13	TRBV6-2/TRBV6-3	TRBJ2-3	CASSYEVPDTQYF	TGTGCCAGCAGTTACGAGGTTCCAGATACGCAGTATTTT
-	few	14	TRBV20-1	TRBJ2-7	CSAYGLESSYEQYF	TGCAGTGCTTACGGACTGGAAAGCTCCTACGAGCAGTACTTC
-	few	18	TRBV12-3/TRBV12-4	TRBJ1-5	CASSPPAGVGYSNQPQHF	TGTGCCAGCAGTCCCCCAGCGGGGGTAGGGTATAGCAATCAGCCCCAGCATTTT
-	few	15	TRBV4-1	TRBJ1-4	CASSQGTLDNEKLFF	TGCGCCAGCAGCCAGGGGACGTTAGATAATGAAAAACTGTTTTTT
TRBD1	-	13	TRBV2	TRBJ1-5	CASNEGALQPQHF	TGTGCCAGCAATGAGGGGGCCCTTCAGCCCCAGCATTTT
TRBD2	-	15	TRBV19	TRBJ2-4	CASSVRGGTQNIQYF	TGTGCCAGTAGTGTTCGGGGGGGGACGCAAAACATTCAGTACTTC
TRBD2	few	16	TRBV7-9	TRBJ2-3	CASSSAAGGPTDTQYF	TGTGCCAGCAGCTCCGCAGCGGGGGGGCCCACAGATACGCAGTATTTT
TRBD1	-	16	TRBV12-3/TRBV12-4	TRBJ1-1	CASSLAGQGMNTEAFF	TGTGCCAGCAGTTTAGCGGGACAGGGGATGAACACTGAAGCTTTCTTT
-	-	14	TRBV2	TRBJ1-4	CASRGHRQNEKLFF	TGTGCCAGCAGGGGCCATCGACAAAATGAAAAACTGTTTTTT
-	-	14	TRBV12-3/TRBV12-4	TRBJ1-1	CASTAVQGNTEAFF	TGTGCCAGCACCGCTGTACAGGGGAACACTGAAGCTTTCTTT
-	-	14	TRBV6-1	TRBJ2-3	CASREVGSTDTHYF	TGTGCCAGCAGGGAGGTCGGAAGCACAGATACGCATTATTTT
-	few	16	TRBV21-1	TRBJ1-1	CASSKVRGDELTEAFF	TGTGCCAGCAGCAAAGTTAGGGGGGATGAGCTCACTGAAGCTTTCTTT
TRBD2	many	16	TRBV12-3/TRBV12-4	TRBJ2-1	CASSGRLAGGGDEQFF	TGTGCCAGCAGTGGCCGACTAGCGGGAGGAGGCGATGAGCAGTTCTTC
TRBD2	-	17	TRBV5-1	TRBJ2-1	CASSLEEGLAGVHEQFF	TGCGCCAGCAGCTTGGAGGAAGGACTAGCGGGAGTTCATGAGCAGTTCTTC
-	few	15	TRBV7-9	TRBJ1-4	CASSSITGIVEKLFF	TGTGCCAGCAGCTCAATTACAGGGATAGTTGAAAAACTGTTTTTT
-	few	16	TRBV12-3/TRBV12-4	TRBJ1-6	CASSLARGGGFSPLHF	TGTGCCAGCAGTTTAGCCCGAGGAGGTGGATTTTCACCCCTCCACTTT
-	few	15	TRBV20-1	TRBJ1-1	CSARPTPGLDTEAFF	TGCAGTGCTAGGCCCACACCGGGGCTGGACACTGAAGCTTTCTTT
-	few	15	TRBV29-1	TRBJ2-7	CSVDRSGFLSYEQYF	TGCAGCGTTGATCGGTCAGGATTCCTCTCCTACGAGCAGTACTTC
TRBD1	-	17	TRBV7-9	TRBJ2-7	CASNFPSDRDFSYEQYF	TGTGCCAGCAATTTCCCCTCGGACAGGGATTTCTCCTACGAGCAGTACTTC
TRBD1	few	17	TRBV4-1	TRBJ2-1	CASSQPPGQSNYNEQFF	TGCGCCAGCAGCCAGCCCCCGGGACAGTCCAACTACAATGAGCAGTTCTTC
TRBD2	-	15	TRBV12-3/TRBV12-4	TRBJ2-7	CASSLTPSPGGEQYF	TGTGCCAGCAGTTTAACCCCCAGTCCGGGGGGCGAGCAGTACTTC
-	-	14	TRBV18	TRBJ1-2	CASSPPGLNYGYTF	TGTGCCAGCTCACCACCGGGACTTAACTATGGCTACACCTTC
TRBD2	few	16	TRBV2	TRBJ2-3	CASSLQAGLSTDTQYF	TGTGCCAGTTCCTTACAAGCGGGGCTCAGCACAGATACGCAGTATTTT
-	-	15	TRBV20-1	TRBJ1-1	CSAQSGGSGNTEAFF	TGCAGTGCCCAGAGCGGAGGGAGCGGGAACACTGAAGCTTTCTTT
-	many	14	TRBV10-1	TRBJ1-1	CASSEHDLGGEAFF	TGCGCCAGCAGTGAACACGACCTTGGCGGTGAAGCTTTCTTT
-	-	11	TRBV20-1	TRBJ1-4	CSARLNEKLFF	TGCAGTGCTAGACTGAATGAAAAACTGTTTTTT
-	few	15	TRBV3-1	TRBJ2-3	CASSSITGVTDTQYF	TGTGCCAGCAGCTCGATTACTGGGGTCACAGATACGCAGTATTTT
-	-	16	TRBV7-2	TRBJ2-2	CASSLVGSGYTGELFF	TGTGCCAGCAGCTTAGTGGGTAGCGGATACACCGGGGAGCTGTTTTTT
-	few	15	TRBV7-8	TRBJ1-3	CASSGDWDTGNTIYF	TGTGCCAGCAGCGGAGACTGGGACACTGGAAACACCATATATTTT
TRBD1	few	15	TRBV5-1	TRBJ2-1	CASSPGQDTYNEQFF	TGCGCCAGCAGCCCGGGACAGGACACCTACAATGAGCAGTTCTTC